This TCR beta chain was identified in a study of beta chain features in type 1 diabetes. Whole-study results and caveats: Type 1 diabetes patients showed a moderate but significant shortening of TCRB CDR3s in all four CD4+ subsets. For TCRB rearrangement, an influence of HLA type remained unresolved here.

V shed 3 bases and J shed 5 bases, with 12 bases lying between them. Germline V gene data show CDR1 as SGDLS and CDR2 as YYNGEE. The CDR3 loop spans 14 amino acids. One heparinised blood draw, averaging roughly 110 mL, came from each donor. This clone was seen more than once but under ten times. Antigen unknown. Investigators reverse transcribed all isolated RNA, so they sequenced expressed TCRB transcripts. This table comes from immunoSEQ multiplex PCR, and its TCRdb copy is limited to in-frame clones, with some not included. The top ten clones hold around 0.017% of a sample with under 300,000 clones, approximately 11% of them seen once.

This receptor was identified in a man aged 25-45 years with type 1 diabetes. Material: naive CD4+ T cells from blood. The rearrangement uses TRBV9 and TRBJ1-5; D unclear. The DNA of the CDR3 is TGTGCCAGCAGCGCCGACACTTCTTATCAGCCCCAGCATTTT. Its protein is CASSADTSYQPQHF.